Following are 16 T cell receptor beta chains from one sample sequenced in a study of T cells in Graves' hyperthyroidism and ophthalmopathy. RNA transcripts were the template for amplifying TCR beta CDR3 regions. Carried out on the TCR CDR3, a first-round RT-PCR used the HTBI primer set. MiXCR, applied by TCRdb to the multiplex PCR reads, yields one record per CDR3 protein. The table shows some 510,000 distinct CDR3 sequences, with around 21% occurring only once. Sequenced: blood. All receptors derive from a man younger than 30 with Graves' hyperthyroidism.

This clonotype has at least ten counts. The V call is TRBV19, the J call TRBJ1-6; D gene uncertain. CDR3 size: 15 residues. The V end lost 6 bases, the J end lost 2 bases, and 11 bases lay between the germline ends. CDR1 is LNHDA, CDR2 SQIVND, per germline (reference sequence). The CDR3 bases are TGTGCCAGTAGGGGGAAGCTCCCCTATAATTCACCCCTCCACTTT. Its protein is CASRGKLPYNSPLHF. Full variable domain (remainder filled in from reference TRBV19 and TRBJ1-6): DGGITQSPKYLFRKEGQNVTLSCEQNLNHDAMYWYRQDPGQGLRLIYYSQIVNDFQKGDIAEGYSVSREKKESFPLTVTSAQKNPTAFYLCASRGKLPYNSPLHFGNGTRLTVT.

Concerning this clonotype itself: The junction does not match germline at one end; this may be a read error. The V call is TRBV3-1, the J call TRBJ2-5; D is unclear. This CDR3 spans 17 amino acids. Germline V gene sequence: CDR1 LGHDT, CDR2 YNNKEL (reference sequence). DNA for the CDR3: TGTGCCAGCAGCCAAGGTTCGGTCGGCGGTCTCGGAGAGACCCAGCACTTC. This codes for CASSQGSVGGLGETQHF.

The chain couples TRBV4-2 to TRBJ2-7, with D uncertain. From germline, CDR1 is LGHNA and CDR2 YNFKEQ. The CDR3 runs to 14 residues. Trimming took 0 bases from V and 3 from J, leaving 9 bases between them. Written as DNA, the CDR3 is TGTGCCAGCAGCCAAGATGGGTCCTACTACGAGCAGTACTTC. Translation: CASSQDGSYYEQYF.

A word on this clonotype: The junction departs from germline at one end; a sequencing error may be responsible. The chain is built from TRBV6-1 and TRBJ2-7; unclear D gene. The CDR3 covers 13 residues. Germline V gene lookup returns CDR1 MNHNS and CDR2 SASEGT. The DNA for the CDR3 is TGTGCCAGCAATGAATCGTGGGACTACGAGCAGTACTTC. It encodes CASNESWDYEQYF.

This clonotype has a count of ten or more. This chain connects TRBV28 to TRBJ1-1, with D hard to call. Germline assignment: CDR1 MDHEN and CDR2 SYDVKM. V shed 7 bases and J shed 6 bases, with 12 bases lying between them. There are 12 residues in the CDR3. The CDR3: CASTERRAEAFF. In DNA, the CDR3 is TGTGCCAGCACCGAACGGAGAGCTGAAGCTTTCTTT.

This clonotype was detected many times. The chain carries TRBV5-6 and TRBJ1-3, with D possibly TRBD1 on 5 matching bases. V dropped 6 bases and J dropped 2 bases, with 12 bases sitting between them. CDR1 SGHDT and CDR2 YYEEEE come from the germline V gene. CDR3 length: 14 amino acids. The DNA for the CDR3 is TGTGCCAGCACCAGTGCGGGGCCTGGAAACACCATATATTTT. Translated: CASTSAGPGNTIYF.

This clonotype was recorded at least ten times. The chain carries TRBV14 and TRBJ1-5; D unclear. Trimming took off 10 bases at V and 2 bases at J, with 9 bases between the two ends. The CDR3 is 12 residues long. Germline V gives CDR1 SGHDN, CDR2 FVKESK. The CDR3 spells CAIALGNQPQHF. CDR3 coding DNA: TGTGCCATCGCCCTGGGCAATCAGCCCCAGCATTTT. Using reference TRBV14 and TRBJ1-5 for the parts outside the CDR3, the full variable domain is EAGVTQFPSHSVIEKGQTVTLRCDPISGHDNLYWYRRVMGKEIKFLLHFVKESKQDESGMPNNRFLAERTGGTYSTLKVQPAELEDSGVYFCAIALGNQPQHFGDGTRLSIL.

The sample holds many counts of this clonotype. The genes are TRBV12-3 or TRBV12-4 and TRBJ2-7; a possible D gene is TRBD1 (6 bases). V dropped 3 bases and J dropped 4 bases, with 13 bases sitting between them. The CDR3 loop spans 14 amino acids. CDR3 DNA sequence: TGTGCCAGCAGTTTTAAACAGGGAAGGTACGAGCAGTACTTC. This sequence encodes CASSFKQGRYEQYF.

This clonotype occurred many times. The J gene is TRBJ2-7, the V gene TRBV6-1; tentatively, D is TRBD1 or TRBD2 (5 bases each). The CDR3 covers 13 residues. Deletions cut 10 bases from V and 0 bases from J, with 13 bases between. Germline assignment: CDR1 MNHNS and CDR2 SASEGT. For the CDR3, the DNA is TGTGCCACTAGAGGGGCAGTCTCCTACGAGCAGTACTTC. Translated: CATRGAVSYEQYF.

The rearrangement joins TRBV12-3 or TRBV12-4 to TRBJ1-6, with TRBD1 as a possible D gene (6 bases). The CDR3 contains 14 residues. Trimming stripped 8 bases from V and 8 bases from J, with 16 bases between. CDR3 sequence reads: CASSSGTGYSPLHF. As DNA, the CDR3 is TGTGCCAGCTCCAGCGGAACAGGGTATTCACCCCTCCACTTT.

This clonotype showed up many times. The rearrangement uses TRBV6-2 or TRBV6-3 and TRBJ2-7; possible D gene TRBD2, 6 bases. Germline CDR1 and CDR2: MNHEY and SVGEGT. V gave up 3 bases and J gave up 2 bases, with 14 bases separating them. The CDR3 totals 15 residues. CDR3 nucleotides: TGTGCCAGCAGTTATGGGACTTGGGGAGCCTACGAGCAGTACTTC. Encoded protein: CASSYGTWGAYEQYF.

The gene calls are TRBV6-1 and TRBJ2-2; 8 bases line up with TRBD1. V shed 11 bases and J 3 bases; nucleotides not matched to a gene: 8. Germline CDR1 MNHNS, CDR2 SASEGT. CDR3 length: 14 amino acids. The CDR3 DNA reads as TGTGCCGGGGGGTCAGGGGGCGACACCGGGGAGCTGTTTTTT. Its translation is CAGGSGGDTGELFF.

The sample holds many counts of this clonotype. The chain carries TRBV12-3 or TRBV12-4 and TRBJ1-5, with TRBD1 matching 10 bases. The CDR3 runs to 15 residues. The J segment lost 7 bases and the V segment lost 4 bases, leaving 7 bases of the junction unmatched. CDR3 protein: CASSSGQGFEQPQHF. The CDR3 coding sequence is TGTGCCAGCAGTTCGGGACAGGGGTTCGAGCAGCCCCAGCATTTT.

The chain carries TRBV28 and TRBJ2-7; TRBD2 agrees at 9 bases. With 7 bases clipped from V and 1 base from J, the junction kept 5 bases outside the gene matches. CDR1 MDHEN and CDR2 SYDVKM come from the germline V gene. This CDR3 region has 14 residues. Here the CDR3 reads CASKPGLASYEQYF. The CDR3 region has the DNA TGTGCCAGCAAGCCGGGACTAGCTTCCTACGAGCAGTACTTC.

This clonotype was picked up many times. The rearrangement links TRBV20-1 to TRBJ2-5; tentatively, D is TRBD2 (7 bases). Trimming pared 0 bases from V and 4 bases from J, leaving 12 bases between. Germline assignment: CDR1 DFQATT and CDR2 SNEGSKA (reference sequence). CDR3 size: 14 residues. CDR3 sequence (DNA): TGCAGTGCTAGAGATCACGGGGGGCCAGAGACCCAGTACTTC. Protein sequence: CSARDHGGPETQYF.

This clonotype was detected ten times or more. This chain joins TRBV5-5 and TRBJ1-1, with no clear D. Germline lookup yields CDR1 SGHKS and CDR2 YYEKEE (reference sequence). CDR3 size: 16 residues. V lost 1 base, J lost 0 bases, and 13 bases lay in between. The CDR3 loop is CASSLWGRRLNTEAFF. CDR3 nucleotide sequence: TGTGCCAGCAGCTTGTGGGGTCGGCGTTTGAACACTGAAGCTTTCTTT.